These 14 T cell receptor beta chains were all obtained from the same sample, sequenced in a study of T cells in women clearing cervical HPV infection. TCRdb's table, derived via immunoSEQ multiplex PCR, lists solely in-frame clones and lacks some. The table for this sample gives over 10,000 clones. The sample taken for sequencing was blood buffy coat. These receptors were collected from a woman aged 18 to 75 with a cervical HPV16 infection that either progressed to CIN3+ or cleared (not recorded which).

With respect to this clone: The read halts 3 residues ahead of the CDR3 end, with the missing end drawn from the germline J gene. The V and J genes are TRBV7-9 and TRBJ2-7, with D unresolved. There are 12 residues in the CDR3. V was pared by 1 base and J by 4 bases, with 5 bases between. Germline V gives CDR1 SEHNR, CDR2 FQNEAQ (reference sequence). The CDR3 region is CASSLVKYEQYF. The DNA read from the CDR3 is TGTGCCAGCAGCTTAGTCAAATACGAG.

In regard to this clone: The DNA ends 3 residues before the CDR3 does, and the rest of the CDR3 is filled in from the germline J gene. The chain combines TRBV28 with TRBJ1-5, with 7 positions matching TRBD1. The CDR3 covers 14 residues. CDR1 MDHEN and CDR2 SYDVKM come from the germline V gene. Trimming at V came to 5 bases and at J to 4 bases, leaving 5 bases not matched to a gene. The CDR3 reads CASSPGQVNQPQHF. The covered CDR3 bases are TGTGCCAGCAGTCCCGGACAGGTAAATCAGCCC.

Remarks on this clone: Sequencing ends 3 residues short of the CDR3 end; the germline J gene provides the rest. V is TRBV10-1 and J is TRBJ1-2; D uncertain. CDR1 and CDR2 (germline): WNHNN, SYGVQD (reference sequence). The CDR3 covers 13 residues. Trimming pared 6 bases from V and 3 bases from J, leaving 11 bases between. The sequenced part of the CDR3 DNA is TGCGCCAGCAGCCCCCTACTCGACTATGGC. Translated, it gives CASSPLLDYG. In full, the CDR3 is CASSPLLDYGYTF.

A word on this clone: Read sequence stops 3 residues before the CDR3 end, and the germline J gene provides the missing end. V usage is TRBV20-1 and J usage is TRBJ1-6; 12 bases are a match to TRBD1. This CDR3 is 13 amino acids long. Germline V gene sequence: CDR1 DFQATT, CDR2 SNEGSKA (reference sequence). J gave up 8 bases and V 6 bases, and 2 bases lay outside the gene matches. The CDR3 region is CSAGQGADSPLHF. CDR3 DNA, as far as it was read: TGCAGTGCGGGACAGGGGGCGGATTCACCC.

Concerning this clone: The read terminates 3 residues before the CDR3 end, so the remaining end is supplied by the germline J gene. The chain couples TRBV7-3 to TRBJ2-3; the match to TRBD1 covers 7 bases. The germline V gene encodes CDR1 SGHTA and CDR2 FQGTGA. V shed 5 bases, J shed 8 bases, and the junction held 16 bases outside the gene matches. The CDR3 length is 16 residues. CDR3 residues: CASSPVLEGANGTQYF. The DNA read from the CDR3 is TGTGCCAGCAGCCCAGTTTTAGAGGGGGCGAACGGTACG.

Frequency places this clone as medium-sized (0.01 to 0.1%). The germline gene is not matched at one end of the junction; a read error may be the cause. The read stops 3 residues short of the end of the CDR3; the missing end is completed from the germline J gene. The chain combines TRBV30 with TRBJ2-3; 10 positions match TRBD2. Germline V gene sequence: CDR1 GTSNPN, CDR2 SVGIG (reference sequence). There are 14 residues in the CDR3. Here the CDR3 reads CAGRGAGGSNTQYF. The CDR3 bases that were read are TGTGCCGGGAGGGGAGCGGGGGGGTCAAATACG.

In terms of frequency, this clone is medium-sized. The read falls 3 residues short of the CDR3 end, and the missing part is taken from the germline J gene. The chain recombines TRBV19 with TRBJ1-5; the D gene is possibly TRBD1 (5 bases). Per germline, CDR1 LNHDA and CDR2 SQIVND (reference sequence). This CDR3 is built from 14 residues. Between the trimmed V and J ends, which lost 5 bases and 2 bases, there was a span of 10 bases. The CDR3 is CASSFWGRNQPQHF. The sequenced CDR3 bases are TGTGCCAGTAGTTTTTGGGGCCGCAATCAGCCC.

Notes on this clone: The read stops 3 residues short of the end of the CDR3; the missing end is completed from the germline J gene. This chain connects TRBV5-1 to TRBJ2-7; D call uncertain. The germline V gene encodes CDR1 SGHRS and CDR2 YFSETQ. V was clipped by 0 bases and J by 3 bases, with 4 bases between them. CDR3 length equals 12 residues. CDR3 bases read: TGCGCCAGCAGCTTGGGCGTCTACGAG. It yields the protein CASSLGVYE. The whole CDR3 protein reads CASSLGVYEQYF.

In regard to this clone: The read is 3 residues too short to cover the CDR3 end, so that end is filled in from the germline J gene. The chain combines TRBV19 with TRBJ2-1, with D perhaps matching TRBD1 (5 bases). Germline values: CDR1 LNHDA, CDR2 SQIVND (reference sequence). Deletions cut 9 bases from V and 9 bases from J, with 24 bases between. The CDR3 spans 15 residues. The CDR3 DNA, read in part, is TGTGCCAGCGCGTCGTACTCTGGGATTAGGGGTGAG. Translated, it gives CASASYSGIRGE. In full, the CDR3 is CASASYSGIRGEQFF.

Concerning this clone: The CDR3 extends 3 residues past the end of the read, so its final part is completed from the germline J gene. V gene TRBV29-1 combines with J gene TRBJ1-1; TRBD1 is a possible D gene (6 bases). The CDR3 length is 13 residues. Trimming pared 3 bases from V and 1 base from J, leaving 9 bases between. Per germline, CDR1 SQVTM and CDR2 ANQGSEA. CDR3: CSVDRGGNTEAFF. The CDR3 DNA, read in part, is TGCAGCGTTGACAGGGGAGGGAACACTGAA. Combining the CDR3 with reference TRBV29-1 and TRBJ1-1 gives the whole variable domain SAVISQKPSRDICQRGTSLTIQCQVDSQVTMMFWYRQQPGQSLTLIATANQGSEATYESGFVIDKFPISRPNLTFSTLTVSNMSPEDSSIYLCSVDRGGNTEAFFGQGTRLTVV.

A note on this clone: Sequencing ends 3 residues short of the CDR3 end; the germline J gene provides the rest. V and J are TRBV5-1 and TRBJ2-6; D unclear. CDR3 size: 13 residues. V lost 4 bases and J 1 base, leaving 3 bases between the germline ends. CDR1 is SGHRS, CDR2 YFSETQ, per germline. The part of the CDR3 DNA that was read is TGCGCCAGCAGCCCATCTGGGGCCAACGTC. As protein: CASSPSGANV. The entire CDR3 protein is CASSPSGANVLTF. The full variable domain, completed using reference TRBV5-1 and TRBJ2-6, is KAGVTQTPRYLIKTRGQQVTLSCSPISGHRSVSWYQQTPGQGLQFLFEYFSETQRNKGNFPGRFSGRQFSNSRSEMNVSTLELGDSALYLCASSPSGANVLTFGAGSRLTVL.

With respect to this clone: The read ends 3 residues shy of where the CDR3 ends; the end is completed using the germline J gene. The chain links TRBV29-1 to TRBJ2-7; D might be TRBD1 (5 bases). The CDR3 spans 11 residues. Germline V gene sequence: CDR1 SQVTM, CDR2 ANQGSEA. Trimming took off 6 bases at V and 3 bases at J, with 9 bases between the two ends. CDR3 DNA (partial): TGCAGCGTAGGGGTCAGCTACGAG. It codes for CSVGVSYE. The whole CDR3 is CSVGVSYEQYF.

With regard to this clone: The read falls 3 residues short of the CDR3 end, and the missing part is taken from the germline J gene. This chain connects TRBV28 to TRBJ1-2; D gene ambiguous. CDR1 MDHEN and CDR2 SYDVKM come from the germline V gene. V lost 3 bases to trimming and J lost 1 base, with 9 bases between them. This CDR3 has 14 residues. The CDR3 loop is CASSFVSVNYGYTF. CDR3 DNA (partial): TGTGCCAGCAGTTTTGTCTCAGTTAACTATGGC.

The CDR3: CASSLETGGPTGEQFF. CDR3 DNA, as far as it was read: TGTGCCAGCAGCTTGGAAACGGGGGGGCCAACCGGTGAG. The chain joins TRBV5-4 to TRBJ2-1, with 8 bases identical to TRBD2. Read coverage stops 3 residues before the CDR3 terminus; the germline J gene supplies the remainder. Germline trimming cut 0 bases from V and 9 bases from J; bases unmatched to any gene: 11. Germline V gene lookup returns CDR1 SGHNT and CDR2 YYREEE (reference sequence). The CDR3 extends over 16 amino acids.